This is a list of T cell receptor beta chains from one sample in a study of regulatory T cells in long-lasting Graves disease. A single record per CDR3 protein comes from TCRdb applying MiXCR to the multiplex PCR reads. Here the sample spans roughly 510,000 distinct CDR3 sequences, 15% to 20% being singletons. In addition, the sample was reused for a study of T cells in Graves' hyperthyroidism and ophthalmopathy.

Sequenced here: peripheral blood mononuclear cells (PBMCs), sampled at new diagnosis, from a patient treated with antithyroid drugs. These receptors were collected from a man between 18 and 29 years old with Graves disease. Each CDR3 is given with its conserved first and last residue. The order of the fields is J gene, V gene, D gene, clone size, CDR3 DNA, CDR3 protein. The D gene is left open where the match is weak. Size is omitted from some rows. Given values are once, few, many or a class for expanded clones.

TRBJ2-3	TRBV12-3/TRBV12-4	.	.	TGTGCCAGCACTCCGCGGGGCACAGATACGCAGTATTTT	CASTPRGTDTQYF
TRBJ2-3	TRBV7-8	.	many	TGTGCCAGCAGCGGAACGGGGGGCGCGGCAGATACGCAGTATTTT	CASSGTGGAADTQYF
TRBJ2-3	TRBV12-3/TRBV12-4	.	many	TGTGCCACACGACAGGCGAGCACAGATACGCAGTATTTT	CATRQASTDTQYF
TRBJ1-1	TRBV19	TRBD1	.	TGTGCCAGTTCCTTTCTCACAGGGACAGGCACTGAAGCTTTCTTT	CASSFLTGTGTEAFF
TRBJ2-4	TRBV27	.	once	TGTGCCAGCAGCTCCCGGGACCATCTCGCTCAGTACTTC	CASSSRDHLAQYF
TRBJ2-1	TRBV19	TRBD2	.	TGTGCCAGTAGTATCCTCGGGACTAGCGGGAGAGGCGCCTACAATGAGCAGTTCTTC	CASSILGTSGRGAYNEQFF
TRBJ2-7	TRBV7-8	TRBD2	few	TGTGCCAGCAGCTTAATGCGGGAGGGCCACGAGCAGTACTTC	CASSLMREGHEQYF
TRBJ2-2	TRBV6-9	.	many	TGTGCCAGCAGTTACAGCGCTGCGAACACCGGGGAGCTGTTTTTT	CASSYSAANTGELFF
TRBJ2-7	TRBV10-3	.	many	TGTGCCATCAGTGAGACTGACAGAAACTCCTACGAGCAGTACTTC	CAISETDRNSYEQYF
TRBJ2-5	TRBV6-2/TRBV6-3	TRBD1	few	TGTGCCAGCAGTGGGGACAGGGGGCAAAGAGAGACCCAGTACTTC	CASSGDRGQRETQYF
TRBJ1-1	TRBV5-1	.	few	TGCGCCAGCAGTTATAACTCCTTCCGGCAGGTCCGACCTGAAGCTTTCTTT	CASSYNSFRQVRPEAFF
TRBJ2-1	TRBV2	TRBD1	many	TGTGCCAGCAGCGCCGGGACAGGGGGCTACGATGAGCAGTTCTTC	CASSAGTGGYDEQFF
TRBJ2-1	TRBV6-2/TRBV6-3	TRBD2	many	TGTGCCAGCAGTTTTGGGACTACGGTCGAGCAGTTCTTC	CASSFGTTVEQFF
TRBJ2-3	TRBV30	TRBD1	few	TGTGCCTGGAGTTTCGGGACAGATAAAGATACGCAGTATTTT	CAWSFGTDKDTQYF
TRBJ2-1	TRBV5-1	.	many	TGCGCCAGCAGCGAGGCTGACAGTTTCTACAATGAGCAGTTCTTC	CASSEADSFYNEQFF
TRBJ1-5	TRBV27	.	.	TGTGCCAGCAGCTTTGGGGGGTTCAGCAATCAGCCCCAGCATTTT	CASSFGGFSNQPQHF
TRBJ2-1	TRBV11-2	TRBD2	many	TGTGCCAGCAGCTTATTCCTTAGCGGGACCAACAATGAGCAGTTCTTC	CASSLFLSGTNNEQFF